Presented here are 28 T cell receptor beta chains from one specimen sequenced in a study of naive and memory T cell subsets. The beta constant-region primer was an equimolar mix of two oligonucleotides covering TRBC1 and TRBC2. The ligated cDNA underwent four PCR rounds using SP2 and nested alpha and beta constant-region primers. TCRdb passed the UMI-ligation and nested PCR reads through MiXCR, listing each CDR3 protein once. The sample lists around 160,000 distinct CDR3 sequences, roughly 22% seen once, with around 0.11% in the top ten. Study-wide findings and caveats: Possibly reflecting memory cells re-expressing CD45RA, a few larger clonotypes occurred in naive repertoires, especially CD8.

No antigen has been identified for these receptors. Sample: naive CD4+ T cells from blood. The receptors were gathered from a human donor in good health.

The V gene is TRBV19, the J gene TRBJ2-5, with 7 bases matching TRBD2. This CDR3 region has 17 residues. V lost 0 bases to trimming and J lost 4 bases; unmatched junction nucleotides: 11. Germline assignment: CDR1 LNHDA and CDR2 SQIVND (reference sequence). The CDR3, as DNA: TGTGCCAGTAGTATAGATCTTACAGCGGGAAAAGGAGAGACCCAGTACTTC. Residues: CASSIDLTAGKGETQYF.

This chain joins TRBV12-3 or TRBV12-4 and TRBJ1-2; D call uncertain. This CDR3 region has 11 residues. V lost 6 bases and J 8 bases, leaving 10 bases between the germline ends. CDR3 sequence reads: CASSRAWGYTF. DNA of the CDR3: TGTGCCAGCAGCCGAGCTTGGGGCTACACCTTC.

This clonotype was found a few times. This rearrangement joins TRBV6-5 to TRBJ2-2; D is unclear. The germline CDR1 and CDR2 sequences are MNHEY and SVGAGI. V lost 2 bases and J 3 bases, leaving 10 bases between the germline ends. This CDR3 has 15 residues. CDR3 sequence (DNA): TGTGCCAGCAGTTACGAGTCCGAGCACACCGGGGAGCTGTTTTTT. Protein: CASSYESEHTGELFF.

This clonotype was counted ten times or more. V is TRBV7-6 and J is TRBJ2-2, with D possibly called TRBD1 or TRBD2 (6 bases each). The CDR3 covers 16 residues. Germline assignment: CDR1 SGHVS and CDR2 FNYEAQ. The V and J ends lost 7 bases and 1 base respectively, with 16 bases between them. For the CDR3, the DNA is TGTGCCAGCAAGGTTAGGGCGGGACAGAACACCGGGGAGCTGTTTTTT. This translates into CASKVRAGQNTGELFF.

This sequence joins TRBV4-3 and TRBJ2-2; D might be TRBD2 (5 bases). Deletions cut 4 bases from V and 4 bases from J, with 25 bases between. The V gene's germline CDR1 is LGHNA and CDR2 YSLEER. This CDR3 is 19 amino acids long. For the CDR3, the DNA is TGCGCCAGCAGCCTTCAACTCTCCGGAGGTCTCGGCTCCACCGGGGAGCTGTTTTTT. This encodes CASSLQLSGGLGSTGELFF.

In this sample, this clonotype turned up a few times. The genes are TRBV4-1 and TRBJ1-4, with D possibly matching TRBD1 (5 bases). Germline CDR1 is MGHRA and CDR2 is YSYEKL. V lost 0 bases, J lost 7 bases, and 15 bases lay in between. CDR3 length: 16 amino acids. The CDR3 DNA sequence: TGCGCCAGCAGCCAAGATTTAGCGGGGGGAAGTGAAAAACTGTTTTTT. Its translation is CASSQDLAGGSEKLFF.

The CDR3 DNA is TGCAGTGCTCCCGGGGGACGAGAGACCCAGTACTTC. Translated, it gives CSAPGGRETQYF. The V gene is TRBV20-1, the J gene TRBJ2-5; D perhaps matches TRBD2 (6 bases). CDR3 size: 12 residues. V shed 5 bases and J shed 4 bases, with 11 bases lying between them. Germline V lookup: CDR1 DFQATT, CDR2 SNEGSKA (reference sequence).

This clonotype was recorded many times. The chain recombines TRBV29-1 with TRBJ2-3, with D maybe TRBD1 (5 bases). Germline V CDR1 and CDR2: SQVTM, ANQGSEA. The CDR3 has 13 residues. V was pared by 4 bases and J by 6 bases, with 14 bases between. The CDR3 region is CSVGGRAKDTQYF. The CDR3 DNA follows: TGCAGCGTTGGGGGCCGGGCTAAGGATACGCAGTATTTT.

The V and J genes are TRBV19 and TRBJ2-5, with D possibly matching TRBD1 (5 bases). The length of the CDR3 is 12 residues. The ends were cut back, 10 bases at V and 2 bases at J, with 11 bases in the middle. CDR1 is LNHDA and CDR2 is SQIVND in the germline V gene (reference sequence). The CDR3 reads CATEDKQETQYF. Here the CDR3 DNA reads TGTGCCACCGAGGACAAGCAAGAGACCCAGTACTTC.

Only a few counts were recorded for this clonotype. The chain employs TRBV10-3 and TRBJ1-5, with 7 bases lining up with TRBD1. Germline V gene sequence: CDR1 ENHRY, CDR2 SYGVKD. The CDR3 runs to 16 residues. J gave up 7 bases and V 2 bases, and 11 bases lay outside the gene matches. In DNA form, the CDR3 reads TGTGCCATCAGTGAGGAGAGGGCAGGGGGGAACCAGCCCCAGCATTTT. It is translated as CAISEERAGGNQPQHF.

Remarks on this clonotype: The junction differs from germline at one of its ends, possibly a read error. The V gene is TRBV11-2, the J gene TRBJ2-4; a possible D gene is TRBD2 (5 bases). Germline V gene data show CDR1 as SGHAT and CDR2 as FQNNGV. CDR3 length: 14 amino acids. The DNA for the CDR3 is TGTGCCAGCAGCTTAGATCTAGCCAAAGACATTCAGTACTTC. This codes for CASSLDLAKDIQYF.

This clonotype was counted a few times. The CDR3 bases are TGCGCCAGCAGTCAATCGTTACGGGGGCCCCAGCATTTT. Amino acids: CASSQSLRGPQHF. The V and J genes are TRBV23-1 and TRBJ1-5; no firm D call. Being an ORF, TRBV23-1 has a function that is uncertain. V was clipped by 0 bases and J by 9 bases, with 9 bases between them. The CDR3 has 13 residues.

The chain carries TRBV7-3 and TRBJ2-3; 7 bases are shared with TRBD2. CDR3 size: 14 residues. The germline CDR1 and CDR2 sequences are SGHTA and FQGTGA. The ends lost 0 bases at V and 3 bases at J; junction bases unmatched: 0. The CDR3 bases are TGTGCCAGCAGCTTAACGGGGGGGACAGATACGCAGTATTTT. It specifies CASSLTGGTDTQYF.

This clonotype was picked up a small number of times. The CDR3 region is CASSYQTGAGGYTF. The CDR3 DNA follows: TGTGCCAGCAGTTACCAAACAGGGGCCGGTGGCTACACCTTC. The V and J genes are TRBV6-5 and TRBJ1-2, with 7 bases identical to TRBD1. Germline CDR1 reads MNHEY; CDR2 reads SVGAGI. The CDR3 spans 14 residues. After removal of 2 bases from V and 7 bases from J, the junction contained 7 bases not matched to a gene.

The chain uses TRBV28 and TRBJ2-7, with D possibly TRBD2 on 6 matching bases. CDR3 length equals 16 residues. Germline-derived CDR1 and CDR2 are MDHEN and SYDVKM. Trimming took off 3 bases at V and 0 bases at J, with 15 bases between the two ends. CDR3 sequence (DNA): TGTGCCAGCAGTTTCCCCTTAGCGGCCAACTCCTACGAGCAGTACTTC. This encodes CASSFPLAANSYEQYF.

At least ten counts were recorded for this clonotype. The CDR3 nucleotides read TGTGCCAGCAGTTACGCACGGGCTACGTGGGAGCAGTACTTC. It specifies CASSYARATWEQYF. The chain joins TRBV6-2 or TRBV6-3 to TRBJ2-7; no reliable D call. The CDR3 consists of 14 residues. V was clipped by 2 bases and J by 7 bases, with 15 bases between them. Germline CDR1 is MNHEY and CDR2 is SVGEGT.

This clonotype has just a few counts. The chain is built from TRBV27 and TRBJ2-7, with 9 bases that match TRBD2. CDR1 and CDR2 from the germline V gene are MNHEY and SMNVEV (reference sequence). Trimming took 2 bases from V and 6 from J; bases not matched to a gene: 2. CDR3 length: 13 residues. Written as DNA, the CDR3 is TGTGCCAGCAGTTTAAGCGGGGGGCGCGAGCAGTACTTC. The encoded protein is CASSLSGGREQYF.

This clonotype was counted a few times. The chain links TRBV15 to TRBJ2-1; 9 nucleotides align to TRBD2. The junction had 23 bases not matched to a gene; V was cut back by 4 bases and J by 7 bases. Germline CDR1 reads LNHNV; CDR2 reads YYDKDF (reference sequence). CDR3 length: 20 amino acids. Here the CDR3 DNA reads TGTGCCACCAGCATACATTTAGTGGGGCCGGGGAGCGGGAGGATGAATGAGCAGTTCTTC. This encodes CATSIHLVGPGSGRMNEQFF.

The V call is TRBV28, the J call TRBJ2-7; no reliable D call. Germline lookup yields CDR1 MDHEN and CDR2 SYDVKM. CDR3 length equals 15 residues. V lost 5 bases and J lost 6, with 20 bases in between. The CDR3 DNA is TGTGCCAGCAGTCCCCCGGGCCCTCAGGCTGCCGAGCAGTACTTC. Protein product: CASSPPGPQAAEQYF.

This clonotype was observed many times. V is TRBV3-1 and J is TRBJ2-1, with D perhaps assigned TRBD1 or TRBD2 (5 bases each). This CDR3 region has 16 residues. V was pared by 2 bases and J by 3 bases, with 14 bases between. Germline V gene data show CDR1 as LGHDT and CDR2 as YNNKEL (reference sequence). The CDR3 sequence: CASSQRGGVVYNEQFF. The CDR3 region has the DNA TGTGCCAGCAGCCAACGTGGGGGAGTAGTCTACAATGAGCAGTTCTTC.

The chain recombines TRBV20-1 with TRBJ2-2; maybe TRBD2 (6 bases). Germline CDR1 and CDR2: DFQATT and SNEGSKA (reference sequence). V dropped 0 bases and J dropped 5 bases, with 13 bases sitting between them. The length of the CDR3 is 15 residues. CDR3 nucleotide sequence: TGCAGTGCTAGAGATTTTGCGGGACCTACCGGGGAGCTGTTTTTT. Its translation: CSARDFAGPTGELFF.

The chain uses TRBV27 and TRBJ2-1, with TRBD2 as a possible D gene (5 bases). This CDR3 contains 14 residues. The V gene's germline CDR1 is MNHEY and CDR2 SMNVEV (reference sequence). Trimming took off 2 bases at V and 7 bases at J, with 12 bases between the two ends. In DNA, the CDR3 is TGTGCCAGCAGTTTACAAACTATAGCGAATGAGCAGTTCTTC. It codes for CASSLQTIANEQFF.

This clonotype was counted between two and nine times. The gene calls are TRBV7-2 and TRBJ2-3; D gene ambiguous. Trimming removed 1 base at V and 4 bases at J, with 9 bases between. This CDR3 contains 14 residues. Per the germline V gene, CDR1 is SGHTA and CDR2 is FQGNSA. CDR3 in amino acids: CASSLGRQSDTQYF. The CDR3 nucleotides are TGTGCCAGCAGCTTAGGCCGACAATCAGATACGCAGTATTTT.

This clonotype was observed a few times. The V and J genes are TRBV11-2 and TRBJ1-5; D unclear. The CDR3 runs to 13 residues. Germline lookup yields CDR1 SGHAT and CDR2 FQNNGV. Trimming shortened V by 5 bases and J by 8 bases, and 13 bases separated the two germline ends. The CDR3 is CASSLGRLEPQHF. The CDR3 nucleotides read TGTGCCAGCAGCCTAGGACGGTTGGAGCCCCAGCATTTT.

The chain links TRBV30 to TRBJ1-3; D is ambiguous. CDR3 length: 15 residues. V lost 2 bases and J 0 bases, leaving 11 bases between the germline ends. The germline V gene has CDR1 GTSNPN and CDR2 SVGIG (reference sequence). The CDR3 is CAWSWYRRSGNTIYF. In DNA form, the CDR3 reads TGTGCCTGGAGTTGGTACCGTCGCTCTGGAAACACCATATATTTT.

This clonotype has a handful of counts. The chain combines TRBV9 with TRBJ2-7; 14 bases align to TRBD2. The CDR3 consists of 22 residues. The ends lost 3 bases at V and 1 base at J; junction bases unmatched: 21. Germline V gives CDR1 SGDLS, CDR2 YYNGEE. The DNA for the CDR3 is TGTGCCAGCAGCGCTCAACCGACCGCGCCGGGACTAGCGGGAGCGGTGTCCTACGAGCAGTACTTC. Protein product: CASSAQPTAPGLAGAVSYEQYF.

This clonotype was counted at least ten times. The CDR3, as DNA: TGTGCCAGCAGCTTAGGACGGACGTACAATGAGCAGTTCTTC. Amino acid sequence: CASSLGRTYNEQFF. The chain carries TRBV7-2 and TRBJ2-1, with D unresolved. The CDR3 is 14 residues long. V was cut by 1 base and J by 4 bases, with 8 bases left in between. Germline V CDR1 and CDR2: SGHTA, FQGNSA.

This clonotype was recorded a few times. V is TRBV25-1 and J is TRBJ2-7, with unresolved D. With 2 bases removed from V and 1 base from J, the gap between germline ends came to 9 bases. The CDR3 runs to 14 residues. Germline CDR1 reads MGHDK; CDR2 reads SYGVNS. In DNA, the CDR3 is TGTGCCAGCAGTGAACAGGCCCTATCCTACGAGCAGTACTTC. Translation: CASSEQALSYEQYF.